The 14 T cell receptor beta chains listed next were all sequenced from one sample in a study of technical replicates of blood from a few donors (dated by TCRdb to the late 2010s). Libraries were built with the immunoSEQ multiplex PCR assay. TCRdb carries this immuneACCESS record with in-frame sequences only. Its versions omit some clonotypes, under half of them owing to an unresolved V gene in the studies checked, with the rest unexplained. This sample holds tens of thousands of clones; 94% were observed only once. The ten largest clones add up to over 0.2% of the sample. Material for sequencing was T cells isolated from PBMCs. Every receptor here comes from a human donor in good health.

This clone occurred once. The chain couples TRBV2 to TRBJ2-3; 9 positions match TRBD2. V lost 3 bases, J lost 4 bases, and 2 bases stayed unmatched. This CDR3 is built from 14 residues. Germline values: CDR1 SNHLY, CDR2 FYNNEI. CDR3 region: CASSEAGGADTQYF. DNA of the CDR3: TGTGCCAGCAGTGAGGCGGGAGGGGCAGATACGCAGTATTTT.

This clone has just one count. The chain is built from TRBV5-1 and TRBJ2-7, with D possibly being TRBD1 (6 bases). V was shortened by 1 base and J by 4 bases, with 12 bases between the two germline ends. The CDR3 is made up of 14 amino acids. Germline V lookup: CDR1 SGHRS, CDR2 YFSETQ. The CDR3 is CASSLLGRGYEQYF. The CDR3 DNA is TGCGCCAGCAGCTTGTTAGGCAGGGGTTACGAGCAGTACTTC.

This chain links TRBV5-1 with TRBJ2-2; perhaps TRBD2 as D (5 bases). The CDR3 loop spans 16 amino acids. Germline V CDR1 and CDR2: SGHRS, YFSETQ. V lost 4 bases to trimming and J lost 1 base, with 14 bases between them. Written as DNA, the CDR3 is TGCGCCAGCAGCCCTTTTAGAAGCGGGAACACCGGGGAGCTGTTTTTT. Protein product: CASSPFRSGNTGELFF. The full variable domain, completed using reference TRBV5-1 and TRBJ2-2, is KAGVTQTPRYLIKTRGQQVTLSCSPISGHRSVSWYQQTPGQGLQFLFEYFSETQRNKGNFPGRFSGRQFSNSRSEMNVSTLELGDSALYLCASSPFRSGNTGELFFGEGSRLTVL.

The J gene is TRBJ1-5, the V gene TRBV6-6; D is undetermined. Trimming took 7 bases from V and 0 from J, leaving 13 bases between them. The germline V gene encodes CDR1 MNHNY and CDR2 SVGAGI (reference sequence). The CDR3 runs to 15 residues. The CDR3 DNA follows: TGTGCCAGCACCTTTTCCCCCTATAGCAATCAGCCCCAGCATTTT. Translated: CASTFSPYSNQPQHF.

CDR3 region: CASLGDTYGYTF. Written as DNA, the CDR3 is TGTGCCAGCCTAGGGGACACCTATGGCTACACCTTC. V and J are TRBV6-6 and TRBJ1-2, with a tentative D call TRBD1 (6 bases). Germline loops: CDR1 MNHNY, CDR2 SVGAGI (reference sequence). V lost 8 bases to trimming and J lost 4 bases, with 11 bases between them. This CDR3 region has 12 residues.

This clone was seen only once. The genes are TRBV4-1 and TRBJ1-4; TRBD1 aligns across 9 bases. The germline gives CDR1 MGHRA, CDR2 YSYEKL. Losses at the gene ends were 1 base for V and 7 bases for J; bases not matched to a gene: 4. There are 15 residues in the CDR3. DNA of the CDR3: TGCGCCAGCAGCCAAGTTGGGACAGGGTTTGAAAAACTGTTTTTT. Translated, it gives CASSQVGTGFEKLFF.

The rearrangement links TRBV6-5 to TRBJ1-4; tentatively, D is TRBD1 (5 bases). CDR3 size: 15 residues. Trimming took 4 bases from V and 0 from J, leaving 9 bases between them. CDR1 is MNHEY, CDR2 SVGAGI, per germline. DNA of the CDR3: TGTGCCAGCAGTTCAGGGATTTCAACTAATGAAAAACTGTTTTTT. Amino acid sequence: CASSSGISTNEKLFF.

The chain couples TRBV6-5 to TRBJ2-7; a possible D gene is TRBD1 (7 bases). V was cut by 6 bases and J by 7 bases, with 16 bases left in between. This CDR3 contains 13 residues. The germline V gene encodes CDR1 MNHEY and CDR2 SVGAGI. The chain's CDR3 is CASRLDQGGEQYF. CDR3 bases: TGTGCCAGCAGACTGGACCAGGGGGGTGAGCAGTACTTC.

This clone turned up a few times. The V and J genes are TRBV2 and TRBJ2-2, with 7 bases fitting TRBD1. Per the germline V gene, CDR1 is SNHLY and CDR2 is FYNNEI. After removal of 7 bases from V and 3 bases from J, the junction contained 8 bases not matched to a gene. The CDR3 totals 15 residues. The CDR3 region has the DNA TGTGCCAGCACCCGACGGGACAGAGACACCGGGGAGCTGTTTTTT. It codes for CASTRRDRDTGELFF.

A word on this clone: The sample holds other DNA sequences that translate to the same CDR3. The rearrangement joins TRBV10-1 to TRBJ1-1; 7 bases match TRBD1. J gave up 5 bases and V 4 bases, and 4 bases lay outside the gene matches. Germline V lookup: CDR1 WNHNN, CDR2 SYGVQD (reference sequence). The length of the CDR3 is 13 residues. The CDR3 coding sequence is TGCGCCAGCAGTGGACAGGGAAGGACTGAAGCTTTCTTT. This sequence encodes CASSGQGRTEAFF.

The chain recombines TRBV2 with TRBJ2-3, with 7 bases aligning to TRBD2. Germline lookup yields CDR1 SNHLY and CDR2 FYNNEI. The CDR3 runs to 11 residues. V gave up 1 base and J gave up 14 bases; unmatched junction bases: 3. Here the CDR3 reads CASSEEGRGYF. As DNA, the CDR3 is TGTGCCAGCAGTGAAGAGGGGAGGGGGTATTTT.

This chain links TRBV5-1 with TRBJ2-7, with 12 positions matching TRBD2. CDR3 length: 15 amino acids. CDR1 is SGHRS and CDR2 is YFSETQ in the germline V gene. Trimming cost V 5 bases and J 3 bases; bases outside gene matches: 6. The CDR3 reads CASSARLAGVYEQYF. CDR3 DNA sequence: TGCGCCAGCAGTGCGCGACTAGCGGGAGTCTACGAGCAGTACTTC.

The chain has TRBV10-2 and TRBJ1-6, with D possibly matching TRBD1 (5 bases). Germline V gene data show CDR1 as WSHSY and CDR2 as SAAADI. The length of the CDR3 is 13 residues. Trimming pared 4 bases from V and 10 bases from J, leaving 11 bases between. CDR3 DNA sequence: TGCGCCAGCAGTGCAATACAGGTCTCACCCCTCCACTTT. Translated: CASSAIQVSPLHF.

V usage is TRBV30 and J usage is TRBJ2-1, with D perhaps matching TRBD1 (5 bases). The CDR3 is 15 amino acids. From germline, CDR1 is GTSNPN and CDR2 SVGIG (reference sequence). Trimming cost V 0 bases and J 1 base, with 10 bases left between them. CDR3 residues: CAWSVKGWSYNEQFF. CDR3 DNA sequence: TGTGCCTGGAGTGTTAAGGGGTGGTCCTACAATGAGCAGTTCTTC.